The 10 T cell receptor beta chains presented below share a single source sample, sequenced in a study of OX40 agonist ivuxolimab in advanced cancers. The method was immunoSEQ multiplex PCR; TCRdb's version includes in-frame clones alone and lacks a portion of them. The sample yields fewer than 90,000 clones, around nine tenths seen once. The starting material was CD4+ or CD8+ T cells sorted from blood, obtained in a trial of the OX40 agonist ivuxolimab. The receptor source for this set is an adult with an advanced solid tumor such as melanoma, head and neck, liver or kidney cancer.

The genes are TRBV30 and TRBJ2-7; D gene unclear. Germline-derived CDR1 and CDR2 are GTSNPN and SVGIG (reference sequence). Trimming shortened V by 4 bases and J by 5 bases, and 18 bases separated the two germline ends. The CDR3 extends over 14 amino acids. Written as DNA, the CDR3 is TGTGCCTGGAATCTAGGGTACCGTAATCACGAGCAGTACTTC. The encoded protein is CAWNLGYRNHEQYF. The full variable domain, rest sourced from reference TRBV30 and TRBJ2-7, is SQTIHQWPATLVQPVGSPLSLECTVEGTSNPNLYWYRQAAGRGLQLLFYSVGIGQISSEVPQNLSASRPQDRQFILSSKKLLLSDSGFYLCAWNLGYRNHEQYFGPGTRLTVT.

The rearrangement uses TRBV29-1 and TRBJ2-7, with D unresolved. The V end was cut by 4 bases, the J end by 0 bases, with 7 bases between. The CDR3 loop spans 12 amino acids. The germline gives CDR1 SQVTM, CDR2 ANQGSEA. CDR3 nucleotide sequence: TGCAGCGTTGCGTCCGACTCCTACGAGCAGTACTTC. Protein: CSVASDSYEQYF.

CDR3 sequence reads: CASRQIDGGRHGYTF. DNA for the CDR3: TGTGCCAGCAGACAAATAGACGGGGGGCGTCATGGCTACACCTTC. The chain carries TRBV19 and TRBJ1-2; a weak D match, TRBD1 (6 bases). Germline V lookup: CDR1 LNHDA, CDR2 SQIVND (reference sequence). The CDR3 consists of 15 residues. V lost 9 bases and J lost 6, with 23 bases in between.

This clone was counted a single time. DNA for the CDR3: TGTGCCAGCAGCTTAGGAGGGGATTGGGCCTACAATGAGCAGTTCTTC. This gives the protein CASSLGGDWAYNEQFF. The V gene is TRBV7-8, the J gene TRBJ2-1, with D possibly called TRBD1 or TRBD2 (5 bases each). Trimming cost V 1 base and J 2 bases, with 12 bases left between them. The CDR3 has 16 residues. Germline V gene sequence: CDR1 SGHVS, CDR2 FQNEAQ.

The chain carries TRBV9 and TRBJ2-7; D is ambiguous. CDR3 length: 15 residues. Germline CDR1 reads SGDLS; CDR2 reads YYNGEE. The V and J ends lost 3 bases and 3 bases respectively, with 16 bases between them. The CDR3 loop reads CASSAGPMDLYEQYF. CDR3 sequence (DNA): TGTGCCAGCAGCGCGGGCCCGATGGACCTCTACGAGCAGTACTTC.

This chain uses TRBV9 with TRBJ2-3, with no clear D. The CDR3 length is 15 residues. V lost 0 bases and J lost 1, with 9 bases in between. Germline loops: CDR1 SGDLS, CDR2 YYNGEE. This CDR3 reads CASSVGVDRTDTQYF. The CDR3 coding sequence is TGTGCCAGCAGCGTAGGGGTCGACCGCACAGATACGCAGTATTTT.

This clone appeared a few times. This chain links TRBV10-3 with TRBJ2-3; a possible D gene is TRBD2 (5 bases). The V gene lost 10 bases and the J gene lost 6 bases, with 23 bases spanning the gap. The CDR3 has 15 amino acids. Germline-derived CDR1 and CDR2 are ENHRY and SYGVKD. The CDR3 region is CATKKEDVGSDTQYF. CDR3 bases: TGTGCCACCAAGAAGGAGGATGTAGGTTCGGATACGCAGTATTTT.

The rearrangement links TRBV19 to TRBJ2-2, with D unresolved. The CDR3 runs 14 residues. Trimming removed 6 bases at V and 8 bases at J, with 16 bases between. Germline values: CDR1 LNHDA, CDR2 SQIVND (reference sequence). The CDR3 DNA reads TGTGCCAGTAGCGGCGTCGGGTTTGTGGGGGAGCTGTTTTTT. Translation gives CASSGVGFVGELFF.

The chain links TRBV21-1 to TRBJ2-5; the table's D call TRBD2 went unverified against the DNA. TRBV21-1 is recorded as a pseudogene. The length of the CDR3 is 15 residues. The CDR3 sequence is CASSNLINREETQYF. CDR3 nucleotide sequence: TGTGCCAGCAGCAATCTGATTAATAGAGAGGAGACCCAGTACTTC.

This chain links TRBV19 with TRBJ1-5; TRBD1 matches 8 bases. The CDR3 length is 15 residues. Germline trimming cut 4 bases from V and 5 bases from J; bases unmatched to any gene: 7. Germline V gene sequence: CDR1 LNHDA, CDR2 SQIVND (reference sequence). The CDR3 loop is CASSKGTGGDQPQHF. DNA of the CDR3: TGTGCCAGTAGTAAAGGGACAGGTGGGGATCAGCCCCAGCATTTT.